What follows are 6 T cell receptor beta chains derived from one specimen sequenced in a study of cytomegalovirus exposure and HLA in healthy donors. Both 60 Vbeta primers and 13 Jbeta primers went into the PCR. Sequenced by immunoSEQ multiplex PCR; TCRdb stores in-frame clones only, minus some. The top ten hold about 6.8% of the sample, which has 100,000 to 120,000 clones, approximately 80% seen once. Specimen: PBMCs. The receptors come from a man younger than 45 in good health and CMV-seropositive.

The chain links TRBV5-6 to TRBJ2-1; possible D gene TRBD2, 5 bases. Germline V gene lookup returns CDR1 SGHDT and CDR2 YYEEEE. The CDR3 consists of 11 residues. V was trimmed by 0 bases and J by 15 bases, leaving 10 bases between them. CDR3 sequence (DNA): TGTGCCAGCAGCTTGGGGTTAGCGTTGTTCTTC. Its translation: CASSLGLALFF.

A word on this clone: At one boundary the junction diverges from the germline segment, which might be a read error. CDR3 coding DNA: TGTGCCAGCAGTTTTACAGCCGGGGAGCTGCTTTTT. Its protein product is CASSFTAGELLF. The chain uses TRBV27 and TRBJ2-2, with D possibly TRBD2 on 5 matching bases. The CDR3 extends over 12 amino acids. Germline V gives CDR1 MNHEY, CDR2 SMNVEV (reference sequence).

V is TRBV20-1 and J is TRBJ2-7; no firm D call. The CDR3 loop spans 11 amino acids. Germline V gene sequence: CDR1 DFQATT, CDR2 SNEGSKA (reference sequence). The V end lost 4 bases, the J end lost 3 bases, and 7 bases lay between the germline ends. The CDR3 nucleotides are TGCAGTGCTAACCAGGTCTACGAGCAGTACTTC. This sequence encodes CSANQVYEQYF.

J is TRBJ2-5 and V is TRBV2, with 9 bases fitting TRBD1. Trimming took 8 bases from V and 2 from J; bases not matched to a gene: 6. This CDR3 is built from 14 residues. Germline loops: CDR1 SNHLY, CDR2 FYNNEI. The CDR3 bases are TGTGCCAGCGAAACCGGACAGGGGCAAGAGACCCAGTACTTC. Protein sequence: CASETGQGQETQYF.

J is TRBJ1-2 and V is TRBV30; D gene ambiguous. V lost 2 bases, J lost 0 bases, and 16 bases lay in between. CDR3 length equals 16 residues. Germline lookup yields CDR1 GTSNPN and CDR2 SVGIG (reference sequence). This CDR3 reads CAWSHILTISNYGYTF. The CDR3 bases are TGTGCCTGGAGTCACATCCTGACAATCTCTAACTATGGCTACACCTTC.

This chain connects TRBV19 to TRBJ2-2; 8 positions match TRBD1. Per germline, CDR1 LNHDA and CDR2 SQIVND (reference sequence). V shed 9 bases, J shed 6 bases, and the junction held 12 bases outside the gene matches. The CDR3 has 15 amino acids. The DNA of the CDR3 is TGTGCCAGCACGCAATCGACAGGGGCCCCCGGGGAGCTGTTTTTT. This encodes CASTQSTGAPGELFF.